The 26 T cell receptor beta chains below all came from one sample that was sequenced in a study of vaccination and CD4 T cells after COVID-19. Cultured CD4+ T-cell DNA underwent Oncomine TCR Beta short-read sequencing. Each CDR3 protein is one row after TCRdb ran MiXCR on the PCR reads. The sample contains 20,000 to 25,000 distinct CDR3 sequences, roughly 33% of which appear only once. The time point: late sampling 161 to 241 days after vaccination in three convalescent patients. Treatment in this sample: approximately nine-day PBMC culture with coronavirus spike peptide pools or control peptides (ViraFEST assay). The antigens these receptors bind are not known. The sample in question was CD4+ T cells from blood, cultured in vitro, obtained about 7 months after SARS-CoV-2 vaccination. The receptors were sampled from a human donor who had recovered from COVID-19.

The chain recombines TRBV6-2 or TRBV6-3 with TRBJ1-5; D is perhaps TRBD1 (5 bases). Germline CDR1 is MNHEY and CDR2 is SVGEGT. Trimming shortened V by 0 bases and J by 5 bases, and 14 bases separated the two germline ends. The CDR3 length is 16 residues. DNA of the CDR3: TGTGCCAGCAGTTACTCGAAATGGAGGGGTCATCAGCCCCAGCATTTT. Translating gives CASSYSKWRGHQPQHF.

This clonotype has more than one count but fewer than ten. The V call is TRBV7-3, the J call TRBJ2-7; tentatively, D is TRBD2 (6 bases). This CDR3 has 14 residues. The germline gives CDR1 SGHTA, CDR2 FQGTGA. V lost 5 bases, J lost 6 bases, and 17 bases lay in between. The CDR3 is CASSMWPGTGEQYF. CDR3 DNA: TGTGCCAGCAGCATGTGGCCAGGGACTGGCGAGCAGTACTTC. Full variable domain (outside the CDR3, taken from reference TRBV7-3 and TRBJ2-7): GAGVSQTPSNKVTEKGKYVELRCDPISGHTALYWYRQSLGQGPEFLIYFQGTGAADDSGLPNDRFFAVRPEGSVSTLKIQRTERGDSAVYLCASSMWPGTGEQYFGPGTRLTVT.

The chain uses TRBV27 and TRBJ1-5, with 9 nucleotides matching TRBD1. This CDR3 region has 15 residues. Germline V lookup: CDR1 MNHEY, CDR2 SMNVEV (reference sequence). The V gene end was trimmed by 5 bases and the J gene end by 5 bases; junction bases not matched to a gene: 7. In DNA form, the CDR3 reads TGTGCCAGCAGTCAGGACAGGGGCGGGTATCAGCCCCAGCATTTT. Its protein product is CASSQDRGGYQPQHF.

The genes are TRBV18 and TRBJ2-1, with TRBD2 matching 9 bases. This CDR3 has 15 amino acids. Germline values: CDR1 KGHSH, CDR2 LQKENI. J gave up 4 bases and V 1 base, and 2 bases lay outside the gene matches. CDR3 in amino acids: CASSPLAGEYNEQFF. CDR3 DNA sequence: TGTGCCAGCTCACCACTAGCGGGGGAATACAATGAGCAGTTCTTC. Supplemented by reference TRBV18 and TRBJ2-1, the full variable domain reads NAGVMQNPRHLVRRRGQEARLRCSPMKGHSHVYWYRQLPEEGLKFMVYLQKENIIDESGMPKERFSAEFPKEGPSILRIQQVVRGDSAAYFCASSPLAGEYNEQFFGPGTRLTVL.

The chain links TRBV7-2 to TRBJ2-5, with D unclear. The CDR3 runs to 15 residues. The V end lost 4 bases, the J end lost 5 bases, and 17 bases lay between the germline ends. The germline V gene encodes CDR1 SGHTA and CDR2 FQGNSA. The CDR3 DNA sequence: TGTGCCAGCAGCTCCCGGACGGCTGGTTTTGAGACCCAGTACTTC. Its translation: CASSSRTAGFETQYF.

Only a few counts were recorded for this clonotype. V gene TRBV19 combines with J gene TRBJ1-6, with a weak D call TRBD1 (5 bases). Germline assignment: CDR1 LNHDA and CDR2 SQIVND (reference sequence). The CDR3 extends over 13 amino acids. V was cut by 8 bases and J by 9 bases, with 14 bases left in between. The CDR3 coding sequence is TGTGCCAGTTCGGACATCGCCAGTTCACCCCTCCACTTT. Its protein is CASSDIASSPLHF.

This clonotype was detected only a few times. The rearrangement uses TRBV7-2 and TRBJ2-3, with TRBD2 matching 10 bases. The CDR3 has 16 amino acids. The trim removed 2 bases at V and 4 bases at J, leaving 6 bases unmatched. Germline V CDR1 and CDR2: SGHTA, FQGNSA. CDR3 sequence: CASSLLAGDVADTQYF. The CDR3 DNA is TGTGCCAGCAGCTTACTAGCGGGGGATGTCGCAGATACGCAGTATTTT.

This clonotype was counted only a few times. The chain combines TRBV7-2 with TRBJ2-3; D is uncertain. V was clipped by 5 bases and J by 0 bases, with 9 bases between them. Per the germline V gene, CDR1 is SGHTA and CDR2 is FQGNSA. The CDR3 has 14 residues. The CDR3 loop reads CASSQDWSTDTQYF. Here the CDR3 DNA reads TGTGCCAGCAGCCAAGACTGGAGCACAGATACGCAGTATTTT.

The V and J genes are TRBV6-5 and TRBJ1-1, with 8 bases lining up with TRBD1. Per the germline V gene, CDR1 is MNHEY and CDR2 is SVGAGI. The CDR3 sequence is 15 residues long. Losses at the gene ends were 2 bases for V and 5 bases for J; bases not matched to a gene: 7. The CDR3 protein is CASSYGGNRGTEAFF. CDR3 sequence (DNA): TGTGCCAGCAGTTACGGGGGGAACAGGGGGACTGAAGCTTTCTTT.

Relative to its sample, this clonotype is medium-sized. V gene TRBV20-1 combines with J gene TRBJ2-1; 12 bases are a match to TRBD2. This CDR3 has 14 amino acids. V gave up 6 bases and J gave up 6 bases; unmatched junction bases: 6. Per the germline V gene, CDR1 is DFQATT and CDR2 is SNEGSKA (reference sequence). The CDR3, as DNA: TGCAGTGCCGAGAGGACTAGCGGGGCCAATGAGCAGTTCTTC. Protein product: CSAERTSGANEQFF.

The chain employs TRBV19 and TRBJ2-3; TRBD1 agrees at 11 bases. Germline CDR1 and CDR2: LNHDA and SQIVND (reference sequence). Trimming took 3 bases from V and 6 from J; bases not matched to a gene: 8. The CDR3 consists of 16 residues. DNA of the CDR3: TGTGCCAGTAGTATGGAGAGGACAGGGGGCAGGGATACGCAGTATTTT. As protein: CASSMERTGGRDTQYF.

This clonotype was recorded a few times. The V and J genes are TRBV20-1 and TRBJ2-5, with D perhaps TRBD2 (5 bases). The CDR3 is 14 residues long. V gave up 3 bases and J gave up 2 bases, with 13 bases separating them. Germline values: CDR1 DFQATT, CDR2 SNEGSKA (reference sequence). CDR3 DNA: TGCAGTGCTAGGGGCGTGACGGGGCAAGAGACCCAGTACTTC. It translates to CSARGVTGQETQYF.

CDR3 coding DNA: TGCAGTGCTACGCCCGACAGGGGGGTCCAAGAGACCCAGTACTTC. It yields the protein CSATPDRGVQETQYF. The V call is TRBV20-1, the J call TRBJ2-5; TRBD1 agrees at 9 bases. Germline V CDR1 and CDR2: DFQATT, SNEGSKA (reference sequence). The CDR3 runs 15 residues. V shed 4 bases, J shed 1 base, and the junction held 7 bases outside the gene matches.

The chain couples TRBV15 to TRBJ2-7; D is possibly TRBD2 (5 bases). CDR1 is LNHNV, CDR2 YYDKDF, per germline (reference sequence). Trimming stripped 0 bases from V and 2 bases from J, with 17 bases between. The CDR3 length is 17 residues. CDR3 region: CATSRDFPNIGTYEQYF. In DNA form, the CDR3 reads TGTGCCACCAGCAGAGATTTTCCCAACATCGGGACCTACGAGCAGTACTTC.

The table lists this clonotype with a few counts. V gene TRBV15 combines with J gene TRBJ2-1; D assignment may be TRBD1 or TRBD2 (5 bases each). CDR1 is LNHNV, CDR2 YYDKDF, per germline (reference sequence). V lost 9 bases and J 5 bases, leaving 14 bases between the germline ends. The CDR3 sequence is 13 residues long. The CDR3 DNA sequence: TGTGCCACGGAGATGGGACGCGACAATGAGCAGTTCTTC. This encodes CATEMGRDNEQFF.

This clonotype was counted between two and nine times. This chain connects TRBV19 to TRBJ1-1; the D gene is possibly TRBD1 (6 bases). Germline CDR1 reads LNHDA; CDR2 reads SQIVND (reference sequence). Trimming removed 5 bases from V and 1 base from J, with 11 bases in between. The CDR3 is 14 amino acids. The chain's CDR3 is CASSPLGQNTEAFF. In DNA form, the CDR3 reads TGTGCCAGTAGTCCCTTGGGACAGAACACTGAAGCTTTCTTT.

This clonotype ranks as medium-sized. J is TRBJ1-2 and V is TRBV20-1; no reliable D call. V lost 2 bases and J lost 3, with 13 bases in between. The germline gives CDR1 DFQATT, CDR2 SNEGSKA (reference sequence). The CDR3 contains 14 residues. Here the CDR3 DNA reads TGCAGTGCTAGAACCGGGCCCGAAGACTATGGCTACACCTTC. Its protein is CSARTGPEDYGYTF.

This clonotype was detected a few times. The J gene is TRBJ1-1, the V gene TRBV21-1; the listed D gene, TRBD1, was not tested against the DNA. TRBV21-1 is described as a pseudogene. This CDR3 is 14 amino acids long. The CDR3: CASSNTGGSVEAFF. The CDR3 bases are TGTGCCAGCAGCAACACAGGGGGCTCCGTTGAAGCTTTCTTT.

This clonotype occurred a few times. The CDR3 protein is CASSLVTGGNYEQYF. CDR3 coding DNA: TGTGCCAGCAGCTTAGTGACAGGGGGAAACTACGAGCAGTACTTC. This rearrangement joins TRBV7-2 to TRBJ2-7; 9 bases fit TRBD1. V was clipped by 1 base and J by 3 bases; unmatched bases: 4. This CDR3 is built from 15 residues. Germline V gene lookup returns CDR1 SGHTA and CDR2 FQGNSA.

This clonotype was seen only a few times. The chain has TRBV7-8 and TRBJ1-1; D is unclear. From germline, CDR1 is SGHVS and CDR2 FQNEAQ. Trimming pared 3 bases from V and 6 bases from J, leaving 14 bases between. CDR3 size: 14 residues. CDR3 protein: CASSFVGKQSEAFF. CDR3 DNA: TGTGCCAGCAGCTTTGTAGGCAAACAGTCTGAAGCTTTCTTT. Full variable domain (rest looked up from reference TRBV7-8 and TRBJ1-1): GAGVSQSPRYKVAKRGQDVALRCDPISGHVSLFWYQQALGQGPEFLTYFQNEAQLDKSGLPSDRFFAERPEGSVSTLKIQRTQQEDSAVYLCASSFVGKQSEAFFGQGTRLTVV.

This chain links TRBV7-3 with TRBJ2-5, with 9 bases fitting TRBD1. The CDR3 totals 15 residues. The germline V gene encodes CDR1 SGHTA and CDR2 FQGTGA. V lost 4 bases to trimming and J lost 2 bases; unmatched junction nucleotides: 5. As DNA, the CDR3 is TGTGCCAGCAGCTCCCCCGACAGGGGGCAAGAGACCCAGTACTTC. Translating gives CASSSPDRGQETQYF.

The V gene is TRBV10-3, the J gene TRBJ1-1; maybe TRBD1 (5 bases). Germline V gene sequence: CDR1 ENHRY, CDR2 SYGVKD. V was pared by 6 bases and J by 3 bases, with 11 bases between. CDR3 length equals 13 residues. CDR3 sequence reads: CAIRVGADTEAFF. In nucleotides, the CDR3 is TGTGCCATCAGGGTTGGGGCGGACACTGAAGCTTTCTTT.

Only a few counts were recorded for this clonotype. The genes are TRBV20-1 and TRBJ2-7; 12 bases align to TRBD2. The CDR3 has 13 residues. The J segment lost 2 bases and the V segment lost 5 bases, leaving 1 base of the junction unmatched. Looked up from germline, CDR1 is DFQATT and CDR2 is SNEGSKA (reference sequence). CDR3 protein: CSAGTSGPYEQYF. In DNA, the CDR3 is TGCAGTGCTGGGACTAGCGGGCCCTACGAGCAGTACTTC.

This clonotype was seen a handful of times. The rearrangement links TRBV6-2 or TRBV6-3 to TRBJ2-6; D not resolved. The length of the CDR3 is 16 residues. The V end was cut by 7 bases, the J end by 2 bases, with 15 bases between. The germline V gene has CDR1 MNHEY and CDR2 SVGEGT. CDR3 sequence: CASTSNIRPGANVLTF. The CDR3 bases are TGTGCCAGCACCTCGAATATAAGACCTGGGGCCAACGTCCTGACTTTC.

This clonotype appeared a single time. The J gene is TRBJ1-1, the V gene TRBV24-1; D might be TRBD1 (5 bases). This CDR3 comprises 16 residues. Trimming took off 9 bases at V and 0 bases at J, with 19 bases between the two ends. CDR1 is KGHDR and CDR2 is SFDVKD in the germline V gene. The CDR3 protein is CATSGAGGGVNTEAFF. CDR3 nucleotides: TGTGCCACCTCCGGGGCAGGCGGGGGGGTGAACACTGAAGCTTTCTTT.

This sequence joins TRBV6-1 and TRBJ2-5, with a tentative D call TRBD2 (5 bases). CDR1 is MNHNS and CDR2 is SASEGT in the germline V gene. The CDR3 is 19 residues long. Trimming took off 4 bases at V and 4 bases at J, with 28 bases between the two ends. CDR3 bases: TGTGCCAGCAGTGGTCGATTACGGTTCAGCGGTTTGCCCCCAGAGACCCAGTACTTC. Protein: CASSGRLRFSGLPPETQYF.